This entry lists 20 T cell receptor beta chains sequenced from one sample in a study of identical twins. TCRdb itself ran the 5' RACE reads through MiXCR, one entry per CDR3 protein. The repertoire includes some 760,000 distinct CDR3 sequences, around a sixth of them detected once, and roughly 13% sits in the top ten. The same specimen was also included in a second study, on T cells expressing NK-cell markers.

Source material: PBMCs. Receptor source: a woman younger than 30 in good health.

This clonotype has only a few counts. The V gene is TRBV12-3 or TRBV12-4, the J gene TRBJ1-6; tentative D call: TRBD1 (5 bases). The CDR3 is 13 amino acids. V lost 2 bases and J lost 6, with 5 bases in between. The CDR3 loop reads CASSLQGNSPLHF. The DNA of the CDR3 is TGTGCCAGCAGTTTACAGGGTAATTCACCCCTCCACTTT.

In its sample, this clonotype was seen a few times. The J gene is TRBJ2-7, the V gene TRBV7-9; D is perhaps TRBD1 or TRBD2 (5 bases each). The germline V and J ends were trimmed by 3 bases and 0 bases, with 9 bases remaining between them. The CDR3 consists of 14 residues. Germline values: CDR1 SEHNR, CDR2 FQNEAQ (reference sequence). The CDR3 coding sequence is TGTGCCAGCAGCTTTCGGGGCGCCTCCTACGAGCAGTACTTC. Translation gives CASSFRGASYEQYF.

V usage is TRBV20-1 and J usage is TRBJ1-1; 8 bases line up with TRBD1. In germline, CDR1 is DFQATT, CDR2 SNEGSKA (reference sequence). V was clipped by 4 bases and J by 10 bases; unmatched bases: 11. The CDR3 consists of 13 residues. CDR3 sequence reads: CSATQQGARGAFF. Here the CDR3 DNA reads TGCAGTGCTACACAGCAGGGGGCTAGAGGAGCTTTCTTT.

This clonotype turned up a few times. The rearrangement joins TRBV2 to TRBJ1-1; no clear D gene. The V gene's germline CDR1 is SNHLY and CDR2 FYNNEI. The CDR3 has 12 amino acids. Trimming took off 8 bases at V and 5 bases at J, with 12 bases between the two ends. The CDR3, as DNA: TGTGCCAGCCGGGCAAGTAGGACTGAAGCTTTCTTT. Translated: CASRASRTEAFF.

V is TRBV12-3 or TRBV12-4 and J is TRBJ1-2; the D gene is possibly TRBD1 (5 bases). The CDR3 consists of 14 residues. V was shortened by 5 bases and J by 1 base, with 11 bases between the two germline ends. The CDR3 here is CASSPPGGNYGYTF. CDR3 DNA: TGTGCCAGCAGTCCCCCGGGGGGTAACTATGGCTACACCTTC.

This clonotype came up many times. CDR3 bases: TGCGCCAGCAAGCGGGAGGTGTCCTACAATGAGCAGTTCTTC. Its translation is CASKREVSYNEQFF. This rearrangement joins TRBV5-1 to TRBJ2-1, with TRBD2 matching 9 bases. The V gene's germline CDR1 is SGHRS and CDR2 YFSETQ. Germline trimming cut 6 bases from V and 1 base from J; bases unmatched to any gene: 2. This CDR3 contains 14 residues.

This clonotype appeared a few times. J is TRBJ2-7 and V is TRBV12-3 or TRBV12-4; 12 nucleotides agree with TRBD2. The CDR3 loop spans 15 amino acids. V lost 7 bases, J lost 6 bases, and 10 bases stayed unmatched. The CDR3 DNA is TGTGCCAGCAATCTCCTAGGACTAGCGGGACTCGAGCAGTACTTC. As protein: CASNLLGLAGLEQYF.

The genes are TRBV5-1 and TRBJ2-7, with 9 nucleotides matching TRBD1. This CDR3 has 14 residues. V lost 6 bases to trimming and J lost 6 bases; unmatched junction nucleotides: 10. The germline V gene has CDR1 SGHRS and CDR2 YFSETQ. This CDR3 reads CASTPRGQGPEQYF. Here the CDR3 DNA reads TGCGCCAGCACTCCGAGGGGACAGGGACCCGAGCAGTACTTC.

This clonotype came up a few times. The chain is built from TRBV4-2 and TRBJ2-2; 10 bases fit TRBD2. The CDR3 sequence is 18 residues long. V trimming: 4 bases; J trimming: 5 bases; junction bases outside the gene matches: 13. The germline CDR1 and CDR2 sequences are LGHNA and YNFKEQ. The CDR3 region has the DNA TGTGCCAGCAGCCCTAAGGTCGAGCGGGGGGGCCGTACCGGGGAGCTGTTTTTT. Its protein product is CASSPKVERGGRTGELFF.

This rearrangement joins TRBV6-1 to TRBJ2-3; 7 bases match TRBD2. The CDR3 length is 16 residues. Germline CDR1 and CDR2: MNHNS and SASEGT. V shed 6 bases, J shed 1 base, and the junction held 10 bases outside the gene matches. In DNA, the CDR3 is TGTGCCAGCAGACCCCTACGGGCGGGAGGCACAGATACGCAGTATTTT. Its translation: CASRPLRAGGTDTQYF.

This clonotype was recorded a few times. The chain employs TRBV20-1 and TRBJ2-1, with a tentative D call TRBD2 (6 bases). There are 15 residues in the CDR3. Germline V CDR1 and CDR2: DFQATT, SNEGSKA (reference sequence). The ends were cut back, 3 bases at V and 0 bases at J, with 12 bases in the middle. The CDR3 protein is CSARGDSSSYNEQFF. The CDR3 bases are TGCAGTGCTAGGGGGGACTCGAGCTCCTACAATGAGCAGTTCTTC.

The genes are TRBV5-1 and TRBJ1-1; 7 bases are a match to TRBD1. The CDR3 sequence is 17 residues long. Trimming cost V 4 bases and J 1 base; bases outside gene matches: 13. From germline, CDR1 is SGHRS and CDR2 YFSETQ. CDR3 coding DNA: TGCGCCAGCAGCCTGACAGGGAAGGGCGTTGGGAACACTGAAGCTTTCTTT. The encoded protein is CASSLTGKGVGNTEAFF.

This clonotype came up a few times. V usage is TRBV5-1 and J usage is TRBJ1-1; possible D gene TRBD1, 5 bases. This CDR3 spans 13 amino acids. Between the trimmed V and J ends, which lost 5 bases and 3 bases, there was a span of 11 bases. Germline V gives CDR1 SGHRS, CDR2 YFSETQ. The CDR3 region is CASRTQGDTEAFF. CDR3 coding DNA: TGCGCCAGCAGGACGCAGGGTGACACTGAAGCTTTCTTT.

This clonotype was seen more than once but under ten times. The V and J genes are TRBV5-1 and TRBJ1-4; 9 nucleotides agree with TRBD1. V was clipped by 4 bases and J by 5 bases; unmatched bases: 3. CDR1 and CDR2 (germline): SGHRS, YFSETQ. This CDR3 comprises 14 residues. CDR3 residues: CASSVGQGNEKLFF. In DNA, the CDR3 is TGCGCCAGCAGCGTGGGACAGGGAAATGAAAAACTGTTTTTT.

This clonotype was seen more than once but under ten times. This sequence joins TRBV12-3 or TRBV12-4 and TRBJ2-1, with 7 bases lining up with TRBD2. The CDR3 is made up of 14 amino acids. The V segment lost 6 bases and the J segment 8 bases; nucleotides outside the gene matches: 10. The CDR3 region is CASSVGGSGHEQFF. In nucleotides, the CDR3 is TGTGCCAGCAGCGTGGGCGGGAGTGGGCATGAGCAGTTCTTC.

The chain couples TRBV10-3 to TRBJ2-7, with D unresolved. Per germline, CDR1 ENHRY and CDR2 SYGVKD. CDR3 length equals 14 residues. V dropped 4 bases and J dropped 2 bases, with 12 bases sitting between them. The CDR3: CAISGVPNTYEQYF. The CDR3 DNA reads as TGTGCCATCAGTGGCGTACCCAATACCTACGAGCAGTACTTC.

The V call is TRBV5-1, the J call TRBJ2-5; D unclear. The CDR3 loop spans 14 amino acids. CDR1 SGHRS and CDR2 YFSETQ come from the germline V gene. V was cut by 6 bases and J by 5 bases, with 17 bases left in between. CDR3 region: CASMLSPIGETQYF. CDR3 bases: TGCGCCAGCATGCTATCCCCTATAGGGGAGACCCAGTACTTC.

The chain recombines TRBV7-2 with TRBJ2-7; D is possibly TRBD1 or TRBD2 (5 bases each). The CDR3 has 16 amino acids. The V end lost 1 base, the J end lost 0 bases, and 13 bases lay between the germline ends. The germline V gene has CDR1 SGHTA and CDR2 FQGNSA. The CDR3 DNA sequence: TGTGCCAGCAGCTTAGACCCCGACGGGGCCTCCTACGAGCAGTACTTC. It codes for CASSLDPDGASYEQYF.

This clonotype was seen only a few times. The CDR3 DNA is TGTGCCAGCAGTACCCAAGGGTCGCGGGAGGGCCTTAGGGAGCTGTTTTTT. Its translation: CASSTQGSREGLRELFF. The V call is TRBV27, the J call TRBJ2-2; 9 nucleotides align to TRBD2. The germline CDR1 and CDR2 sequences are MNHEY and SMNVEV (reference sequence). Trimming at V came to 5 bases and at J to 9 bases, leaving 16 bases not matched to a gene. CDR3 size: 17 residues.

The table lists this clonotype with a few counts. This chain connects TRBV12-3 or TRBV12-4 to TRBJ1-1; D possibly corresponds to TRBD1 (6 bases). The ends were cut back, 7 bases at V and 5 bases at J, with 14 bases in the middle. The CDR3 is made up of 13 amino acids. The CDR3 nucleotides are TGTGCCAGCACCCTAAACAGGGTTACTGAAGCTTTCTTT. Residues: CASTLNRVTEAFF.